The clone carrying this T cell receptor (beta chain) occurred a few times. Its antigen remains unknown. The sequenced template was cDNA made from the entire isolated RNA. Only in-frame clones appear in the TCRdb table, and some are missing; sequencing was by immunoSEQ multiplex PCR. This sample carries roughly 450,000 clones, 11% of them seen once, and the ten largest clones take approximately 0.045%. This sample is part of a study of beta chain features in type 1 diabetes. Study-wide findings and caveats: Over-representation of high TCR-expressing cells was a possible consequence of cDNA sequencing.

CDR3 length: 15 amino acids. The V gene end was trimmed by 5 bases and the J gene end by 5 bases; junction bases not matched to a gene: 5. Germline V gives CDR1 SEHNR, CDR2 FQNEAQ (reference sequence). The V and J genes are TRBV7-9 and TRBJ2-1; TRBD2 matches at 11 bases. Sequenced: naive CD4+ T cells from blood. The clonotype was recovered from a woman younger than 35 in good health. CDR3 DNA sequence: TGTGCCAGCAGCCCCGGGACTAGCGGCCACAATGAGCAGTTCTTC. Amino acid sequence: CASSPGTSGHNEQFF.